This T cell receptor beta chain was sequenced for a study of shared clonotypes between healthy human individuals. Overall study context: With ages of 18 to 49, the donors were a couple of women and three men. Three CD4 naive, three CD4 memory, two CD8 naive and one CD8 memory plate were used per donor.

General study results and limits: Since donors were few, the genetic and exposure-history diversity represented was limited.

Remarks on this clone: Its antigen is still unknown.

TCRdb's copy holds only in-frame clones and misses some; the assay was immunoSEQ multiplex PCR. This sample has about 1.1 million clones, with 60% to 85% found just once. The V gene end was trimmed by 1 base and the J gene end by 1 base; junction bases not matched to a gene: 8. CDR3 length: 19 residues. Germline V gene lookup returns CDR1 MRHNA and CDR2 SNTAGT. The TCR was taken from a man aged 18 to 35 in good health. Some clones in this sample may be carry-over from other donors' samples. Sequences were obtained from memory CD4+ T cells from PBMCs. As for subset: CD45RA-negative fraction. J is TRBJ2-1 and V is TRBV6-4; 12 nucleotides match TRBD2. CDR3 amino acids: CASSDWGLAGVLSYNEQFF. The CDR3 DNA reads as TGTGCCAGCAGTGACTGGGGACTAGCGGGCGTACTTTCCTACAATGAGCAGTTCTTC.